The text below deals with one T cell receptor (beta chain). What it binds is unknown. Nominally healthy donors provided the samples, though records likely missed some immune exposures. The data were obtained in a study of cytomegalovirus exposure and HLA in healthy donors. CDR1 and CDR2 from the germline V gene are SGHRS and YFSETQ. Trimming removed 4 bases from V and 2 bases from J, with 23 bases in between. This CDR3 has 18 residues. General study findings and limits: Accurate HLA-A and HLA-B prediction from TCR beta sequences was reported for most subjects.

The study ran its PCR with 60 Vbeta and 13 Jbeta primers. Clones were read by immunoSEQ multiplex PCR, and TCRdb kept only the in-frame ones, dropping some. The sample includes around 150,000 clones, roughly 78% of them seen just once. Material for sequencing was PBMCs. The clonotype was recovered from a man in his forties or fifties in good health and CMV-seropositive. The chain uses TRBV5-1 and TRBJ2-3; a possible D gene is TRBD1 (6 bases). The CDR3, as DNA: TGCGCCAGCAGCCGAACGGGTTCAGGGGCCGCCACCACAGATACGCAGTATTTT. As protein: CASSRTGSGAATTDTQYF. The whole variable domain, remainder taken from reference TRBV5-1 and TRBJ2-3, is KAGVTQTPRYLIKTRGQQVTLSCSPISGHRSVSWYQQTPGQGLQFLFEYFSETQRNKGNFPGRFSGRQFSNSRSEMNVSTLELGDSALYLCASSRTGSGAATTDTQYFGPGTRLTVL.